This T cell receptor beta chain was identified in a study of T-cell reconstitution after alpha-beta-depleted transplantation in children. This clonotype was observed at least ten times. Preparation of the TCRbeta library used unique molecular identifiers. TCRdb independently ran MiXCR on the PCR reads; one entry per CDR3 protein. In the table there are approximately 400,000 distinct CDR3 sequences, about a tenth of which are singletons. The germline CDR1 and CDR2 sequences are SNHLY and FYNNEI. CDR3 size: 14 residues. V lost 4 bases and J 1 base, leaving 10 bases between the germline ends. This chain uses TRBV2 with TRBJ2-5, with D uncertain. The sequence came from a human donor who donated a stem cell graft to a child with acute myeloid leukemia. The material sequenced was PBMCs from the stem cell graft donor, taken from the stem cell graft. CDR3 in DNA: TGTGCCAGCAGTGTCCAAAAGGGCCAAGAGACCCAGTACTTC. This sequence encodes CASSVQKGQETQYF.